A single sample gave rise to the 24 T cell receptor beta chains below, sequenced in a study of blood T cell repertoires in COVID-19 (dated by TCRdb to 2018 to 2021). Receptor amplification or capture employed the immunoSEQ multiplex PCR assay. As stored in TCRdb, this immuneACCESS dataset retains in-frame rearrangements with V and J assigned. A fraction of the clones does not appear; measured against another copy, unresolved V genes explain less than half of the discrepancy, and the remainder lacks a known reason. In this sample the table shows about 200,000 clones, 70% to 90% of which occur a single time. The ten most abundant clones make up 6.5% to 9% of the sample. Sequenced input: PBMCs or T cells enriched from blood (not recorded which). Every receptor here comes from a woman aged 35 to 49 with acute COVID-19.

This clone has more than one count but fewer than ten. CDR3 region: CASSSFESSPMNTEAFF. CDR3 DNA sequence: TGTGCCAGCAGCTCCTTTGAGTCAAGTCCTATGAACACTGAAGCTTTCTTT. The chain links TRBV7-9 to TRBJ1-1, with no clear D. Germline V gene lookup returns CDR1 SEHNR and CDR2 FQNEAQ (reference sequence). V dropped 4 bases and J dropped 0 bases, with 18 bases sitting between them. The CDR3 runs 17 residues.

The gene calls are TRBV28 and TRBJ1-2; D perhaps matches TRBD1 (6 bases). The CDR3 loop spans 14 amino acids. Germline V CDR1 and CDR2: MDHEN, SYDVKM. The germline V and J ends were trimmed by 5 bases and 2 bases, with 12 bases remaining between them. CDR3 region: CASSPGTQNYGYTF. CDR3 bases: TGTGCCAGCAGTCCCGGGACACAAAACTATGGCTACACCTTC.

This clone came up a few times. The V call is TRBV3-1 (or the pseudogene TRBV3-2), the J call TRBJ2-1, with TRBD2 identical over 14 bases. Per germline, CDR1 LGHDT and CDR2 YNNKEL (reference sequence). The CDR3 has 15 amino acids. V lost 4 bases and J lost 5; bases outside the gene matches: 1. The CDR3 spells CASSPTSGGDNEQFF. CDR3 nucleotides: TGTGCCAGCAGCCCGACTAGCGGGGGGGACAATGAGCAGTTCTTC.

The gene calls are TRBV5-6 and TRBJ1-6; no reliable D call. V was trimmed by 1 base and J by 3 bases, leaving 8 bases between them. CDR3 length: 15 amino acids. CDR1 is SGHDT, CDR2 YYEEEE, per germline. CDR3 in amino acids: CASSLMGRYNSPLHF. CDR3 bases: TGTGCCAGCAGCTTGATGGGCCGCTATAATTCACCCCTCCACTTT. Supplemented by reference TRBV5-6 and TRBJ1-6, the full variable domain reads DAGVTQSPTHLIKTRGQQVTLRCSPKSGHDTVSWYQQALGQGPQFIFQYYEEEERQRGNFPDRFSGHQFPNYSSELNVNALLLGDSALYLCASSLMGRYNSPLHFGNGTRLTVT.

The chain is built from TRBV7-6 and TRBJ2-1; D not certain. CDR1 and CDR2 (germline): SGHVS, FNYEAQ. The CDR3 totals 17 residues. Trimming shortened V by 1 base and J by 1 base, and 14 bases separated the two germline ends. CDR3 in DNA: TGTGCCAGCAGCTTAGTGATGCTGACTGGATCCTACAATGAGCAGTTCTTC. Translation: CASSLVMLTGSYNEQFF.

The rearrangement joins TRBV27 to TRBJ2-7; 11 bases line up with TRBD1. Germline V CDR1 and CDR2: MNHEY, SMNVEV (reference sequence). This CDR3 spans 15 amino acids. With 2 bases clipped from V and 7 bases from J, the junction kept 7 bases outside the gene matches. CDR3 in DNA: TGTGCCAGCAGTTTACAGGGACAGGGGGTTTGGGAGCAGTACTTC. Encoded protein: CASSLQGQGVWEQYF.

The chain carries TRBV11-3 and TRBJ2-7; 11 nucleotides match TRBD1. With 2 bases clipped from V and 2 bases from J, the junction kept 2 bases outside the gene matches. CDR3 length equals 15 residues. Germline CDR1 and CDR2: SGHNT and YENEEA. CDR3 loop: CASSLPGQGAYEQYF. CDR3 nucleotide sequence: TGTGCCAGCAGCTTACCGGGACAGGGGGCCTACGAGCAGTACTTC.

The rearrangement joins TRBV27 to TRBJ1-1; D might be TRBD1 (5 bases). The V end lost 7 bases, the J end lost 2 bases, and 14 bases lay between the germline ends. CDR3 length: 14 amino acids. From germline, CDR1 is MNHEY and CDR2 SMNVEV (reference sequence). The CDR3 sequence: CASKVRGVNTEAFF. In nucleotides, the CDR3 is TGTGCCAGCAAGGTGCGGGGCGTAAACACTGAAGCTTTCTTT.

The chain employs TRBV12-5 and TRBJ1-1; D is perhaps TRBD1 (6 bases). The CDR3 extends over 14 amino acids. Germline-derived CDR1 and CDR2 are LGHNT and FRNRAP. V was cut by 5 bases and J by 8 bases, with 18 bases left in between. The CDR3 DNA reads TGTGCTAGTGGTCTCCAAGGGGGGGGAAGGGAAGCTTTCTTT. This gives the protein CASGLQGGGREAFF. The full variable domain, rest sourced from reference TRBV12-5 and TRBJ1-1, is DARVTQTPRHKVTEMGQEVTMRCQPILGHNTVFWYRQTMMQGLELLAYFRNRAPLDDSGMPKDRFSAEMPDATLATLKIQPSEPRDSAVYFCASGLQGGGREAFFGQGTRLTVV.

This sequence joins TRBV7-2 and TRBJ1-5; D perhaps matches TRBD1 (5 bases). V was clipped by 3 bases and J by 6 bases, with 9 bases between them. Germline CDR1 and CDR2: SGHTA and FQGNSA. The CDR3 sequence is 13 residues long. The CDR3 nucleotides are TGTGCCAGCAGCTTGGAGGGGATTCAGCCCCAGCATTTT. Translating gives CASSLEGIQPQHF.

V gene TRBV27 combines with J gene TRBJ1-1; D is unclear. V was shortened by 7 bases and J by 1 base, with 13 bases between the two germline ends. In germline, CDR1 is MNHEY, CDR2 SMNVEV (reference sequence). CDR3 length: 14 residues. The CDR3: CASNRPRANTEAFF. DNA for the CDR3: TGTGCCAGCAACCGACCGAGGGCGAACACTGAAGCTTTCTTT.

The chain combines TRBV7-3 with TRBJ1-5; D remains ambiguous. The CDR3 runs to 13 residues. Deletions cut 1 base from V and 7 bases from J, with 8 bases between. Germline V CDR1 and CDR2: SGHTA, FQGTGA. CDR3 DNA: TGTGCCAGCAGCTTAAACCCGGGGCAGCCCCAGCATTTT. The encoded protein is CASSLNPGQPQHF.

V usage is TRBV5-4 and J usage is TRBJ2-1; no clear D gene. The length of the CDR3 is 12 residues. CDR1 SGHNT and CDR2 YYREEE come from the germline V gene (reference sequence). V lost 0 bases to trimming and J lost 5 bases, with 3 bases between them. The CDR3 DNA follows: TGTGCCAGCAGCTTGGTCAACAATGAGCAGTTCTTC. Protein: CASSLVNNEQFF.

J is TRBJ1-5 and V is TRBV9; D call uncertain. Germline V gives CDR1 SGDLS, CDR2 YYNGEE. With 0 bases removed from V and 5 bases from J, the gap between germline ends came to 12 bases. This CDR3 comprises 15 residues. The CDR3 region is CASSVEESSHQPQHF. DNA of the CDR3: TGTGCCAGCAGCGTAGAGGAGAGTTCACATCAGCCCCAGCATTTT.

The chain employs TRBV24-1 and TRBJ2-1, with D tentatively TRBD2 (5 bases). Trimming stripped 4 bases from V and 0 bases from J, with 6 bases between. CDR1 and CDR2 (germline): KGHDR, SFDVKD. The CDR3 sequence is 14 residues long. The CDR3 region is CATSEGSSYNEQFF. The DNA of the CDR3 is TGTGCCACCAGTGAAGGGAGCTCCTACAATGAGCAGTTCTTC.

The J gene is TRBJ2-3, the V gene TRBV10-1; weak D call: TRBD1 (6 bases). Trimming cost V 3 bases and J 3 bases, with 13 bases left between them. This CDR3 has 15 amino acids. Germline V gene data show CDR1 as WNHNN and CDR2 as SYGVQD (reference sequence). This CDR3 is CASSDRTEGTDTQYF. CDR3 DNA: TGCGCCAGCAGTGACAGGACAGAGGGGACAGATACGCAGTATTTT.

This clone was seen a handful of times. The chain joins TRBV29-1 to TRBJ2-6, with 10 bases aligning to TRBD1. Trimming removed 4 bases from V and 0 bases from J; junction bases left unmatched: 3. The CDR3 has 16 amino acids. CDR1 SQVTM and CDR2 ANQGSEA come from the germline V gene. CDR3 sequence: CSVGTGGHSGANVLTF. The DNA for the CDR3 is TGCAGCGTTGGGACAGGGGGACACTCTGGGGCCAACGTCCTGACTTTC.

The rearrangement links TRBV19 to TRBJ2-7; 11 nucleotides match TRBD1. Trimming cost V 3 bases and J 6 bases; bases outside gene matches: 1. This CDR3 is built from 13 residues. Looked up from germline, CDR1 is LNHDA and CDR2 is SQIVND (reference sequence). In nucleotides, the CDR3 is TGTGCCAGTAGTATGGACAGGGGGCGCGAGCAGTACTTC. Amino acid sequence: CASSMDRGREQYF.

This clone turned up a few times. The V call is TRBV2, the J call TRBJ1-4; D might be TRBD1 (5 bases). V dropped 3 bases and J dropped 5 bases, with 16 bases sitting between them. CDR1 and CDR2 from the germline V gene are SNHLY and FYNNEI. CDR3 length: 16 residues. CDR3 sequence reads: CASSDIKNRGNEKLFF. CDR3 nucleotide sequence: TGTGCCAGCAGTGATATTAAGAACCGGGGGAATGAAAAACTGTTTTTT.

J is TRBJ1-2 and V is TRBV7-6; no definite D call. This CDR3 region has 14 residues. Germline V CDR1 and CDR2: SGHVS, FNYEAQ. Trimming cost V 5 bases and J 0 bases, with 10 bases left between them. The CDR3 is CASSPTVSNYGYTF. CDR3 bases: TGTGCCAGCAGCCCCACAGTATCTAACTATGGCTACACCTTC.

V usage is TRBV18 and J usage is TRBJ2-2, with 7 positions matching TRBD2. Germline V gives CDR1 KGHSH, CDR2 LQKENI. The CDR3 consists of 19 residues. V lost 3 bases to trimming and J lost 0 bases; unmatched junction nucleotides: 13. In DNA form, the CDR3 reads TGTGCCAGCTCACCCCGGGAGGCTAGCGGCTCGCCGAACACCGGGGAGCTGTTTTTT. This sequence encodes CASSPREASGSPNTGELFF.

The chain couples TRBV28 to TRBJ1-2, with TRBD1 matching 11 bases. V was pared by 2 bases and J by 10 bases, with 6 bases of the junction left unmatched. This CDR3 is built from 14 residues. Germline CDR1 reads MDHEN; CDR2 reads SYDVKM. DNA of the CDR3: TGTGCCAGCAGTTTAGGGACAGGGGGGAAGAACTACACCTTC. It codes for CASSLGTGGKNYTF.

The gene calls are TRBV7-3 and TRBJ1-1; the match to TRBD1 covers 11 bases. The CDR3 is 14 amino acids. V lost 5 bases and J lost 4; bases outside the gene matches: 3. CDR1 is SGHTA and CDR2 is FQGTGA in the germline V gene. In nucleotides, the CDR3 is TGTGCCAGCAGCACCGGGACAGGGGGCACTGAAGCTTTCTTT. Translated, it gives CASSTGTGGTEAFF.

The chain employs TRBV7-2 and TRBJ1-2; a possible D gene is TRBD1 (5 bases). Germline loops: CDR1 SGHTA, CDR2 FQGNSA. CDR3 size: 15 residues. V lost 1 base, J lost 6 bases, and 15 bases lay in between. Written as DNA, the CDR3 is TGTGCCAGCAGCTTAGTCCTCGCAGGGAGGCATGGCTACACCTTC. Its translation: CASSLVLAGRHGYTF. Drawing the rest from reference TRBV7-2 and TRBJ1-2, the complete variable domain is GAGVSQSPSNKVTEKGKDVELRCDPISGHTALYWYRQSLGQGLEFLIYFQGNSAPDKSGLPSDRFSAERTGGSVSTLTIQRTQQEDSAVYLCASSLVLAGRHGYTFGSGTRLTVV.